This T cell receptor beta chain derives from a study of beta chain features in type 1 diabetes. Germline V lookup: CDR1 SGHDT, CDR2 YYEEEE. The CDR3 extends over 15 amino acids. Trimming at V came to 4 bases and at J to 3 bases, leaving 8 bases not matched to a gene. The investigators reverse transcribed all of the isolated RNA, so they sequenced expressed TCRB transcripts. Sequencing was performed with immunoSEQ multiplex PCR; in TCRdb, only in-frame clones are kept and a portion is missing. The sample contains around 300,000 clones, roughly 15% of which appear only once. This clone was seen a handful of times. The target antigen is unknown. Study-wide points: A pattern of fewer insertions and more deletions at VDJ junctions was seen in type 1 diabetes patients. Small HLA sub-analyses could not settle whether HLA shapes TCRB rearrangement.

The chain combines TRBV5-6 with TRBJ1-1; TRBD1 matches 8 bases. This clonotype was sampled from a man in his thirties or forties in good health. Sequenced sample: central memory CD4+ T cells from blood. The CDR3 sequence: CASSPGTGGHTEAFF. The CDR3 DNA is TGTGCCAGCAGCCCTGGGACAGGTGGCCACACTGAAGCTTTCTTT.